This TCR beta chain is drawn from a study of blood T cell repertoires in COVID-19. Overall study context: Samples taken during acute and convalescent COVID-19 were collected in the United States, Italy and Spain. PBMCs, B-cell-depleted T cells, or T cells provided the cDNA or gDNA that made up the material.

Some clones are missing from TCRdb's copy, which holds only in-frame ones; the method was immunoSEQ multiplex PCR. The sample shows fewer than 200,000 clones, 75% to 95% of them seen only once. V was cut by 3 bases and J by 5 bases, with 5 bases left in between. This CDR3 has 12 amino acids. Germline V gene lookup returns CDR1 LGHNT and CDR2 FRNRAP. Sample: peripheral blood. The receptor was isolated from a man in his fifties with acute or convalescent COVID-19. The rearrangement uses TRBV12-5 and TRBJ2-1; no reliable D call. DNA for the CDR3: TGTGCTAGTGGTTTCAGTCACAATGAGCAGTTCTTC. Translating it yields CASGFSHNEQFF.